The next 26 T cell receptor beta chains were all read from a single sample in a study of human T cells and chemical hapten exposure. Time point meaning: patch test 2, 6 weeks after DPC sensitization. The treatment denotes: therapeutic diphenylcyclopropenone sensitization with weekly scalp DPC. TCRdb passed the RACE reads through MiXCR, listing each CDR3 protein once. The top ten hold around 5.6% of the sample, which has around 360,000 distinct CDR3 sequences, nearly 6.5% seen once. The source material was whole blood, sampled in connection with sensitization to the hapten diphenylcyclopropenone (DPC). The receptors stem from a woman between 18 and 29 years old with alopecia areata. Some clones in this sample may be carry-over from other donors' samples.

The genes are TRBV7-2 and TRBJ2-4; TRBD2 is a possible D gene (5 bases). Germline values: CDR1 SGHTA, CDR2 FQGNSA. V lost 5 bases, J lost 8 bases, and 13 bases lay in between. CDR3 length: 13 residues. CDR3 protein: CASSPPRRDIQYF. CDR3 sequence (DNA): TGTGCCAGCAGCCCGCCCAGGCGGGACATTCAGTACTTC.

This clonotype was recorded a few times. V is TRBV12-3 or TRBV12-4 and J is TRBJ1-1; 8 bases match TRBD1. The CDR3 runs 15 residues. V shed 6 bases, J shed 2 bases, and the junction held 8 bases outside the gene matches. In DNA form, the CDR3 reads TGTGCCAGCAGCCCGGGGACAGGTGATAACACTGAAGCTTTCTTT. Protein: CASSPGTGDNTEAFF.

This clonotype was observed many times. This sequence joins TRBV20-1 and TRBJ2-3; 9 nucleotides line up with TRBD1. The length of the CDR3 is 14 residues. Germline CDR1 DFQATT, CDR2 SNEGSKA (reference sequence). Trimming at V came to 4 bases and at J to 1 base, leaving 3 bases not matched to a gene. The CDR3 sequence is CSAKQGAGTDTQYF. The CDR3 DNA sequence: TGCAGTGCTAAACAGGGGGCGGGCACAGATACGCAGTATTTT.

The chain uses TRBV29-1 and TRBJ2-5; 11 bases fit TRBD2. The CDR3 runs to 14 residues. Trimming took 4 bases from V and 4 from J; bases not matched to a gene: 5. CDR1 is SQVTM, CDR2 ANQGSEA, per germline. The chain's CDR3 is CSVGLLAGAETQYF. In nucleotides, the CDR3 is TGCAGCGTTGGATTACTAGCGGGGGCAGAGACCCAGTACTTC.

The chain carries TRBV27 and TRBJ2-1; D may be TRBD2 (6 bases). The CDR3 consists of 14 residues. CDR1 is MNHEY, CDR2 SMNVEV, per germline (reference sequence). Trimming removed 6 bases from V and 8 bases from J, with 17 bases in between. The CDR3 nucleotides read TGTGCCAGCAGCCCCGGGCTAGCGTGGGATGAGCAGTTCTTC. As protein: CASSPGLAWDEQFF.

There are many counts of this clonotype. The CDR3 bases are TGTGCCAGCAGTTATAGGGAGGGAGGAGGTGAAGCTTTCTTT. Translated, it gives CASSYREGGGEAFF. The chain recombines TRBV6-6 with TRBJ1-1; no clear D gene. V was pared by 3 bases and J by 7 bases, with 15 bases between. The CDR3 has 14 residues. Per germline, CDR1 MNHNY and CDR2 SVGAGI (reference sequence).

This clonotype was recorded a few times. The chain links TRBV12-3 or TRBV12-4 to TRBJ1-1, with TRBD1 identical over 8 bases. Trimming took 3 bases from V and 2 from J; bases not matched to a gene: 8. This CDR3 spans 16 amino acids. The CDR3 is CASSFGQGATNTEAFF. The CDR3 bases are TGTGCCAGCAGTTTTGGGCAGGGGGCTACTAACACTGAAGCTTTCTTT.

In this sample, this clonotype turned up a few times. DNA for the CDR3: TGTGCCAGCAGCGTGTTAGCGGGGGGGCCCCACAATGAGCAGTTCTTC. Translated: CASSVLAGGPHNEQFF. The chain combines TRBV9 with TRBJ2-1; 11 bases align to TRBD2. Per the germline V gene, CDR1 is SGDLS and CDR2 is YYNGEE. V shed 2 bases, J shed 5 bases, and the junction held 6 bases outside the gene matches. This CDR3 is 16 amino acids long.

This clonotype was found many times. The J gene is TRBJ2-3, the V gene TRBV20-1; D gene uncertain. Trimming left V 1 base short and J 7 bases short, with 18 bases between. The CDR3 length is 15 residues. Germline-derived CDR1 and CDR2 are DFQATT and SNEGSKA (reference sequence). In nucleotides, the CDR3 is TGCAGTGCTAGAGTTGGTACCAAGACACAGAATACGCAGTATTTT. Translating it yields CSARVGTKTQNTQYF.

This chain joins TRBV4-3 and TRBJ2-6; 9 nucleotides match TRBD1. The V gene's germline CDR1 is LGHNA and CDR2 YSLEER. The CDR3 loop spans 16 amino acids. With V trimmed by 3 bases and J by 4 bases, 4 bases remained unmatched. The CDR3 here is CASSQGTGTGANVLTF. DNA for the CDR3: TGCGCCAGCAGCCAGGGGACAGGGACCGGGGCCAACGTCCTGACTTTC.

This clonotype has more than one count but fewer than ten. This chain uses TRBV16 with TRBJ2-7; a possible D gene is TRBD2 (5 bases). The V gene lost 0 bases and the J gene lost 3 bases, with 6 bases spanning the gap. The CDR3 covers 13 residues. Per the germline V gene, CDR1 is KGHSY and CDR2 is FQNENV. The CDR3 region has the DNA TGTGCCAGCAGCCAATCGAGCGGCTACGAGCAGTACTTC. Protein: CASSQSSGYEQYF.

The J gene is TRBJ2-4, the V gene TRBV12-3 or TRBV12-4, with D perhaps assigned TRBD1 or TRBD2 (5 bases each). CDR3 size: 13 residues. V gave up 6 bases and J gave up 4 bases, with 10 bases separating them. Here the CDR3 reads CASSPWGKNIQYF. In nucleotides, the CDR3 is TGTGCCAGCAGCCCCTGGGGGAAAAACATTCAGTACTTC.

This clonotype came up a few times. V usage is TRBV7-2 and J usage is TRBJ2-3, with D tentatively TRBD2 (6 bases). The CDR3 is 13 residues long. CDR1 and CDR2 (germline): SGHTA, FQGNSA. V lost 6 bases, J lost 8 bases, and 15 bases lay in between. CDR3 loop: CASRFAGMATQYF. The CDR3 DNA reads as TGTGCCAGCAGGTTCGCGGGGATGGCTACGCAGTATTTT.

This chain links TRBV3-1 with TRBJ2-7, with TRBD1 matching over 8 bases. The trim removed 0 bases at V and 7 bases at J, leaving 5 bases unmatched. Germline V gene data show CDR1 as LGHDT and CDR2 as YNNKEL (reference sequence). The CDR3 contains 14 residues. This CDR3 is CASSQEGRGREQYF. CDR3 DNA sequence: TGTGCCAGCAGCCAAGAGGGCAGGGGGCGGGAGCAGTACTTC.

The V and J genes are TRBV20-1 and TRBJ2-2; TRBD2 is a possible D gene (6 bases). The V and J ends lost 3 bases and 4 bases respectively, with 18 bases between them. CDR3 length: 16 amino acids. Germline V gene sequence: CDR1 DFQATT, CDR2 SNEGSKA (reference sequence). The CDR3 DNA reads TGCAGTGCTAGGCCGATGACTAGTCAGAGCACCGGGGAGCTGTTTTTT. Protein sequence: CSARPMTSQSTGELFF.

This clonotype occurred many times. The genes are TRBV27 and TRBJ1-4; no definite D call. V was trimmed by 1 base and J by 4 bases, leaving 7 bases between them. CDR1 and CDR2 from the germline V gene are MNHEY and SMNVEV (reference sequence). This CDR3 is 14 amino acids long. In nucleotides, the CDR3 is TGTGCCAGCAGTTTATTGATTAATAATGAAAAACTGTTTTTT. Translated: CASSLLINNEKLFF.

V and J are TRBV7-2 and TRBJ1-4; D unclear. The CDR3 contains 16 residues. Germline V gene lookup returns CDR1 SGHTA and CDR2 FQGNSA. Trimming removed 1 base from V and 3 bases from J, with 12 bases in between. The CDR3 DNA is TGTGCCAGCAGCTTAGTCGGTGCAGGTCCTAATGAAAAACTGTTTTTT. Protein product: CASSLVGAGPNEKLFF.

The sample holds a few counts of this clonotype. The V call is TRBV3-1, the J call TRBJ1-2; maybe TRBD1 (6 bases). The CDR3 consists of 15 residues. The germline gives CDR1 LGHDT, CDR2 YNNKEL (reference sequence). V was cut by 3 bases and J by 0 bases, with 11 bases left in between. Here the CDR3 reads CASSHGDRPNYGYTF. The CDR3 nucleotides read TGTGCCAGCAGCCATGGTGACAGGCCTAACTATGGCTACACCTTC.

This clonotype turned up a few times. The chain combines TRBV12-3 or TRBV12-4 with TRBJ1-5; 7 bases map to TRBD1. The ends lost 6 bases at V and 1 base at J; junction bases unmatched: 6. The CDR3 is made up of 15 amino acids. The CDR3, as DNA: TGTGCCAGCAGGACAGGGTTGGGGAGCAATCAGCCCCAGCATTTT. This sequence encodes CASRTGLGSNQPQHF.

This clonotype was recorded at least ten times. The CDR3 DNA sequence: TGTGCCAGCAGCCCTAGCCACAATGAGCAGTTCTTC. Translated: CASSPSHNEQFF. V usage is TRBV12-3 or TRBV12-4 and J usage is TRBJ2-1, with D perhaps matching TRBD2 (5 bases). Deletions cut 6 bases from V and 5 bases from J, with 8 bases between. The CDR3 length is 12 residues.

The chain recombines TRBV13 with TRBJ2-7; TRBD2 matches at 8 bases. This CDR3 has 15 residues. The germline V gene encodes CDR1 PRHDT and CDR2 FYEKMQ (reference sequence). Trimming removed 2 bases from V and 5 bases from J; junction bases left unmatched: 8. CDR3 sequence reads: CASSLRGTRSHEQYF. DNA for the CDR3: TGTGCCAGCAGCTTAAGGGGGACTAGGAGCCACGAGCAGTACTTC.

This clonotype occurred a few times. V gene TRBV6-5 combines with J gene TRBJ2-7; tentatively, D is TRBD1 (5 bases). This CDR3 contains 15 residues. Germline lookup yields CDR1 MNHEY and CDR2 SVGAGI. V shed 2 bases and J shed 4 bases, with 15 bases lying between them. The CDR3 nucleotides read TGTGCCAGCAGTTACCGACCCTACGACAGTTACGAGCAGTACTTC. The encoded protein is CASSYRPYDSYEQYF.

This clonotype was seen at least ten times. This chain joins TRBV27 and TRBJ1-5; 10 bases line up with TRBD1. Germline V gene lookup returns CDR1 MNHEY and CDR2 SMNVEV (reference sequence). The CDR3 extends over 14 amino acids. V lost 6 bases, J lost 5 bases, and 4 bases stayed unmatched. For the CDR3, the DNA is TGTGCCAGCAGCCGGGACAGGGGCGATCAGCCCCAGCATTTT. It encodes CASSRDRGDQPQHF.

The V and J genes are TRBV6-5 and TRBJ2-3; maybe TRBD1 (5 bases). The CDR3 is made up of 14 amino acids. Deletions cut 2 bases from V and 4 bases from J, with 10 bases between. Germline assignment: CDR1 MNHEY and CDR2 SVGAGI. CDR3 region: CASSYGLGADTQYF. The CDR3 DNA is TGTGCCAGCAGTTACGGCTTAGGGGCAGATACGCAGTATTTT.

The genes are TRBV10-3 and TRBJ1-1; tentatively, D is TRBD1 (6 bases). This CDR3 region has 14 residues. In germline, CDR1 is ENHRY, CDR2 SYGVKD. Trimming took 2 bases from V and 3 from J, leaving 10 bases between them. CDR3 loop: CAISEVQGDTEAFF. DNA for the CDR3: TGTGCCATCAGTGAGGTACAGGGAGACACTGAAGCTTTCTTT.

The rearrangement uses TRBV7-3 and TRBJ1-1; D is ambiguous. The V end lost 0 bases, the J end lost 2 bases, and 16 bases lay between the germline ends. The CDR3 runs to 17 residues. CDR1 and CDR2 (germline): SGHTA, FQGTGA. In DNA form, the CDR3 reads TGTGCCAGCAGCTTAACGGTGGGTCGGGAACCAAACACTGAAGCTTTCTTT. Translating it yields CASSLTVGREPNTEAFF.